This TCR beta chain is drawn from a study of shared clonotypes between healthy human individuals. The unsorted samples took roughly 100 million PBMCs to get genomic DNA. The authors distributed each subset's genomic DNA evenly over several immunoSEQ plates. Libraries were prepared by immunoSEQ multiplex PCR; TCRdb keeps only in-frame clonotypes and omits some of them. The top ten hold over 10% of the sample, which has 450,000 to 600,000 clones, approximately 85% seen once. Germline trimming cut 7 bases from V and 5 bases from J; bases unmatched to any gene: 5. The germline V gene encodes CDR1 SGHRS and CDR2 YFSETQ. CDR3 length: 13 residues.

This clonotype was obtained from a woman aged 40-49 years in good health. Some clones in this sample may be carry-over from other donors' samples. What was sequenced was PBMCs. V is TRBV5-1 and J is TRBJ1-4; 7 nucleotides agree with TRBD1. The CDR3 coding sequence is TGCGCCAGCCGTGGACAGGCAAATGAAAAACTGTTTTTT. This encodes CASRGQANEKLFF.